These 5 T cell receptor beta chains were all obtained from the same sample, sequenced in a study of CD8 T cells in Susac syndrome. Reverse transcription of about 0.45 to 1 ug RNA was performed with random hexamers. TCRdb used MiXCR to reprocess the immunoSEQ multiplex PCR reads, holding one entry per CDR3 protein. The sample lists roughly 190,000 distinct CDR3 sequences, nearly 97% occurring once. The sample taken for sequencing was CD4+ T cells from PBMCs. The origin of the receptors is a human donor with Susac syndrome.

The count of this clonotype is one. The chain has TRBV29-1 and TRBJ2-4; the D gene is possibly TRBD1 (5 bases). Germline V gene data show CDR1 as SQVTM and CDR2 as ANQGSEA. V lost 1 base and J 1 base, leaving 14 bases between the germline ends. The CDR3 has 16 amino acids. This chain's CDR3 is CSVEGGDSRAKNIQYF. CDR3 in DNA: TGCAGCGTTGAAGGAGGAGACAGTAGGGCCAAAAACATTCAGTACTTC.

The gene calls are TRBV24-1 and TRBJ2-3, with D possibly matching TRBD1 (6 bases). The ends were cut back, 3 bases at V and 11 bases at J, with 14 bases in the middle. The germline V gene encodes CDR1 KGHDR and CDR2 SFDVKD. This CDR3 has 13 residues. The CDR3 DNA reads as TGTGCCACCAGTGATCCACAGGGTCGTGGGCAGTATTTT. Protein: CATSDPQGRGQYF.

The chain joins TRBV5-1 to TRBJ2-7; D uncertain. Looked up from germline, CDR1 is SGHRS and CDR2 is YFSETQ. Trimming cost V 4 bases and J 5 bases, with 13 bases left between them. This CDR3 contains 13 residues. The CDR3 is CASSPITRNEQYF. CDR3 in DNA: TGCGCCAGCAGCCCCATCACCAGGAACGAGCAGTACTTC.

The chain recombines TRBV7-2 with TRBJ2-5, with TRBD2 as a possible D gene (5 bases). The CDR3 extends over 12 amino acids. The germline V and J ends were trimmed by 4 bases and 6 bases, with 9 bases remaining between them. Germline CDR1 reads SGHTA; CDR2 reads FQGNSA. DNA of the CDR3: TGTGCCAGCAGCTCGCGAGGGCAGACCCAGTACTTC. As protein: CASSSRGQTQYF. The whole variable domain, remainder taken from reference TRBV7-2 and TRBJ2-5, is GAGVSQSPSNKVTEKGKDVELRCDPISGHTALYWYRQSLGQGLEFLIYFQGNSAPDKSGLPSDRFSAERTGGSVSTLTIQRTQQEDSAVYLCASSSRGQTQYFGPGTRLLVL.

The gene calls are TRBV12-5 and TRBJ1-1; no definite D call. This CDR3 comprises 13 residues. Per germline, CDR1 LGHNT and CDR2 FRNRAP. V gave up 6 bases and J gave up 2 bases, with 10 bases separating them. The CDR3 is CASGQRLNTEAFF. The CDR3 DNA sequence: TGTGCTAGTGGGCAGCGTTTAAACACTGAAGCTTTCTTT.